Included here is one TCR beta chain sequence, with context. The repertoire was sequenced with immunoSEQ multiplex PCR; TCRdb's copy has only in-frame clones and lacks some. In the table there are 73,000 or so clones, roughly 87% of which are singletons. The data are from a study of control samples from healthy donors and cancer patients. Germline V gene sequence: CDR1 GTSNPN, CDR2 SVGIG (reference sequence). The CDR3 has 15 residues. Trimming shortened V by 3 bases and J by 1 base, and 15 bases separated the two germline ends. Sequencing was done on a sample of blood. This TCR was recovered from a woman aged 45-65 years in good health. V and J are TRBV30 and TRBJ1-1; D is ambiguous. CDR3 sequence: CAWRFRGARNTEAFF. The DNA of the CDR3 is TGTGCCTGGAGGTTCCGGGGAGCTAGGAACACTGAAGCTTTCTTT.